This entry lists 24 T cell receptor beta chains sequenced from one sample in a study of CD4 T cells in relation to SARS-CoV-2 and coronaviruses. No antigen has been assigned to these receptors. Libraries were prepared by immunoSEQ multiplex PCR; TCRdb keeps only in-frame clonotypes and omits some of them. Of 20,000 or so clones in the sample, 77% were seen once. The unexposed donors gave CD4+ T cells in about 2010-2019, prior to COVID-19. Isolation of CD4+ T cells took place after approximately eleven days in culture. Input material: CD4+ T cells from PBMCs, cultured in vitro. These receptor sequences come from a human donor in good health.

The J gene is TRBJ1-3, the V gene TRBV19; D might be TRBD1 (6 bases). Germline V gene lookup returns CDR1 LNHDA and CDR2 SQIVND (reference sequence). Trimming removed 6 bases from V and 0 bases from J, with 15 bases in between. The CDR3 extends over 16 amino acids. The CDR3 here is CASREDSLHSGNTIYF. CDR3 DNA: TGTGCCAGTAGAGAGGACAGCCTTCACTCTGGAAACACCATATATTTT.

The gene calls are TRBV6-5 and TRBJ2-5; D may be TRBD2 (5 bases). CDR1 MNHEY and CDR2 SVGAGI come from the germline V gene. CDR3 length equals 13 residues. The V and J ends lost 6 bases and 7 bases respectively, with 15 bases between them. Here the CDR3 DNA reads TGTGCCAGCAGGGCACTTTTTCGGGGGACCCAGTACTTC. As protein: CASRALFRGTQYF.

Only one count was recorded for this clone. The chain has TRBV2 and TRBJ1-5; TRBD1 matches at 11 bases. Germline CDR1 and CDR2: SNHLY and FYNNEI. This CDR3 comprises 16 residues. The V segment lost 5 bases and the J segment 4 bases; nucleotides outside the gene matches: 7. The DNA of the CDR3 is TGTGCCAGCAGTAGACTAGGGACAGGGGGAAATCAGCCCCAGCATTTT. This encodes CASSRLGTGGNQPQHF.

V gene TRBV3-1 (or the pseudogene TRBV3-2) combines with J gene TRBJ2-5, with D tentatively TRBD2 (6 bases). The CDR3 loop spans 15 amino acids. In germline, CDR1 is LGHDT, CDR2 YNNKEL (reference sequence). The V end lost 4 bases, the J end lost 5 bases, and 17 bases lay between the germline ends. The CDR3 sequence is CASSRTPGVLETQYF. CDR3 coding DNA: TGTGCCAGCAGCCGGACCCCGGGAGTATTGGAGACCCAGTACTTC.

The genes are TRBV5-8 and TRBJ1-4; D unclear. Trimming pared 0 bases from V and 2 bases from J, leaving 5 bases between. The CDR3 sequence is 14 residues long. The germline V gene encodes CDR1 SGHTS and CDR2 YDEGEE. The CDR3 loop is CASSLVGTNEKLFF. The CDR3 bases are TGTGCCAGCAGCTTGGTCGGCACTAATGAAAAACTGTTTTTT.

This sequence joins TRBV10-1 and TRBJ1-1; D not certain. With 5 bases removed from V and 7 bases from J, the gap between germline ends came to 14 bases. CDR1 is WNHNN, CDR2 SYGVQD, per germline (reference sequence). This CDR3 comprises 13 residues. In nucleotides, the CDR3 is TGCGCCAGCAGTCGGACCCCAACGGTTGAAGCTTTCTTT. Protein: CASSRTPTVEAFF.

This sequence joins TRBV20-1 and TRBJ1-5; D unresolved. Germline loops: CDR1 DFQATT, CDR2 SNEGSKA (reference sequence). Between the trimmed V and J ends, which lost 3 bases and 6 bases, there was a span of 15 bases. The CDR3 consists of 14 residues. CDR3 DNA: TGCAGTGCTAGTGACAATGGCGAAAGTCAGCCCCAGCATTTT. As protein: CSASDNGESQPQHF.

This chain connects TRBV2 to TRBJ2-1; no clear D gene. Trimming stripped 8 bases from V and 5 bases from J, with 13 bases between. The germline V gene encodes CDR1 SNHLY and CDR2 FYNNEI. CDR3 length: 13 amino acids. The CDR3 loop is CASGIGKNNEQFF. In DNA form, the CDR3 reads TGTGCCAGCGGGATAGGGAAGAACAATGAGCAGTTCTTC.

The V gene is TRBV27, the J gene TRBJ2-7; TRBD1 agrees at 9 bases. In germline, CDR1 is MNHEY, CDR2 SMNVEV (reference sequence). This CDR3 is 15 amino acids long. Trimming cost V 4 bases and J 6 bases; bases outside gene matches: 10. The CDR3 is CASSSSGTGLSEQYF. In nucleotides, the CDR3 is TGTGCCAGCAGTTCATCCGGGACAGGGCTCTCCGAGCAGTACTTC.

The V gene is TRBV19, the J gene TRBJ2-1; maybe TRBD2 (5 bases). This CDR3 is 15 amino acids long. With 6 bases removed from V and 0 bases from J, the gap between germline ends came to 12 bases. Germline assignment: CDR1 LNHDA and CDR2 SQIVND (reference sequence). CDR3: CASSRGPGSYNEQFF. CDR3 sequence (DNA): TGTGCCAGTAGCCGCGGGCCGGGCTCCTACAATGAGCAGTTCTTC.

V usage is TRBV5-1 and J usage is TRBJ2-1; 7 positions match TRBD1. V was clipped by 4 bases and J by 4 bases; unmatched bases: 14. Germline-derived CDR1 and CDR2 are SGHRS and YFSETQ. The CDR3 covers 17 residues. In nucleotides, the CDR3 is TGCGCCAGCAGCCAGGGACGGAATAGGGGGCGATACAATGAGCAGTTCTTC. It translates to CASSQGRNRGRYNEQFF.

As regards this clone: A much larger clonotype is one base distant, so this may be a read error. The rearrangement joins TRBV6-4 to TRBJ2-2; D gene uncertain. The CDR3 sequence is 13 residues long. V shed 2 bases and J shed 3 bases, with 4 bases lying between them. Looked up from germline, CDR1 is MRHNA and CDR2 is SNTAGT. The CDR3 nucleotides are TGTGCCAGCAGTGACACGGACACCGGGGAGCTGTTTTTT. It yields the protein CASSDTDTGELFF.

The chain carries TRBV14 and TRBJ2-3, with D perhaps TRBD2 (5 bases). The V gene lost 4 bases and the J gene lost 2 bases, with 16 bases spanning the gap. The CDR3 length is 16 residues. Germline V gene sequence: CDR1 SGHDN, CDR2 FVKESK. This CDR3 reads CASSPYLVGLTDTQYF. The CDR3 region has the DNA TGTGCCAGCAGCCCTTACCTTGTAGGACTCACAGATACGCAGTATTTT. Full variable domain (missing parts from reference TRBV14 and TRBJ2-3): EAGVTQFPSHSVIEKGQTVTLRCDPISGHDNLYWYRRVMGKEIKFLLHFVKESKQDESGMPNNRFLAERTGGTYSTLKVQPAELEDSGVYFCASSPYLVGLTDTQYFGPGTRLTVL.

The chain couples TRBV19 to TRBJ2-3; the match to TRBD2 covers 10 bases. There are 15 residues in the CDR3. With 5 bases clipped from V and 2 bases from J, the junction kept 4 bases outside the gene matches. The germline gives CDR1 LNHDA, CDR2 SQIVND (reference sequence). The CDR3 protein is CASSELAGPTDTQYF. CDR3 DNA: TGTGCCAGTAGTGAACTAGCGGGGCCCACAGATACGCAGTATTTT.

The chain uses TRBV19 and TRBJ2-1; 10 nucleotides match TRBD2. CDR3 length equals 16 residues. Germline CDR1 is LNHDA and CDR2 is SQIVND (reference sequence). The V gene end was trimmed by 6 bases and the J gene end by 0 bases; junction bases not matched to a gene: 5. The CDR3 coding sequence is TGTGCCAGTAGCCGGACTAGCGGAGGCTCCTACAATGAGCAGTTCTTC. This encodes CASSRTSGGSYNEQFF.

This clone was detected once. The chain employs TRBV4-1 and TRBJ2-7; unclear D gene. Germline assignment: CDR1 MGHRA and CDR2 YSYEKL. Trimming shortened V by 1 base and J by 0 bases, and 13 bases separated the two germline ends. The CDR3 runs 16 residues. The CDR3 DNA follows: TGCGCCAGCAGCCAAGGACTGGATCCGAGCTCCTACGAGCAGTACTTC. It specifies CASSQGLDPSSYEQYF.

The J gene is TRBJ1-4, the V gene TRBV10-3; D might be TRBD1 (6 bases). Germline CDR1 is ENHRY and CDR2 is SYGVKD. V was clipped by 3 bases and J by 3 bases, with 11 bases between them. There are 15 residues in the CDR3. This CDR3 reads CAISDGGASNEKLFF. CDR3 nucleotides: TGTGCCATCAGTGACGGGGGGGCGTCTAATGAAAAACTGTTTTTT.

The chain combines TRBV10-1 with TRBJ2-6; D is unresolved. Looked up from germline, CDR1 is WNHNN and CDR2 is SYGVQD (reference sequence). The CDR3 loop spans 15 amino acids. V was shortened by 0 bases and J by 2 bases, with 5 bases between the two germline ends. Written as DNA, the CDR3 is TGCGCCAGCAGTGAGTCAACGCCTGGGGCCAACGTCCTGACTTTC. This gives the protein CASSESTPGANVLTF.

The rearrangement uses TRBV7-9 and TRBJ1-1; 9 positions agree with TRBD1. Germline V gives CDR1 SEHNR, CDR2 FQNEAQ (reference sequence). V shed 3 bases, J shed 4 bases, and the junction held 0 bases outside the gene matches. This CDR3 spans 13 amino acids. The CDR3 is CASSLTGGTEAFF. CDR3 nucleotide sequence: TGTGCCAGCAGCTTGACAGGGGGCACTGAAGCTTTCTTT.

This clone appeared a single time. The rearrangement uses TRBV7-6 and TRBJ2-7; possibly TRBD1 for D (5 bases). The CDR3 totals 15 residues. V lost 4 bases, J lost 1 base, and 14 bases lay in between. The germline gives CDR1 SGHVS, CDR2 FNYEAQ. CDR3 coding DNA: TGTGCCAGCAGCTATAAACCAGGGCCTTCCTACGAGCAGTACTTC. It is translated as CASSYKPGPSYEQYF. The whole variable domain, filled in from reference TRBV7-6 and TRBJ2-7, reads GAGVSQSPRYKVTKRGQDVALRCDPISGHVSLYWYRQALGQGPEFLTYFNYEAQQDKSGLPNDRFSAERPEGSISTLTIQRTEQRDSAMYRCASSYKPGPSYEQYFGPGTRLTVT.

The CDR3 here is CAWSEVGGTDTQYF. The CDR3 coding sequence is TGTGCCTGGAGTGAGGTAGGAGGGACAGATACGCAGTATTTT. The chain employs TRBV30 and TRBJ2-3; D is perhaps TRBD2 (6 bases). V was cut by 1 base and J by 3 bases, with 11 bases left in between. Germline loops: CDR1 GTSNPN, CDR2 SVGIG (reference sequence). The CDR3 runs to 14 residues.

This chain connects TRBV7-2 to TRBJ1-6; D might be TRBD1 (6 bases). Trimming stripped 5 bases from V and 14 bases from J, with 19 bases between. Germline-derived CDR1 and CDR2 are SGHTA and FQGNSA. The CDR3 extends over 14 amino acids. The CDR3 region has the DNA TGTGCCAGCAGCGCGGGGGCAGGATTAGATTCCCTCCACTTT. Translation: CASSAGAGLDSLHF. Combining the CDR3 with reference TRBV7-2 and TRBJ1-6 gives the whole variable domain GAGVSQSPSNKVTEKGKDVELRCDPISGHTALYWYRQSLGQGLEFLIYFQGNSAPDKSGLPSDRFSAERTGGSVSTLTIQRTQQEDSAVYLCASSAGAGLDSLHFGNGTRLTVT.

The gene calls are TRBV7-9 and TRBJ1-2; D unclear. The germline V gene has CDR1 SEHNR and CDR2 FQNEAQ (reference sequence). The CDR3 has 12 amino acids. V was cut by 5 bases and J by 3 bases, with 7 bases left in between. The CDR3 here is CASSTLDYGYTF. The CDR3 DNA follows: TGTGCCAGCAGCACCTTGGACTATGGCTACACCTTC. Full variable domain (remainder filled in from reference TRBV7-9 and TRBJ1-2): DTGVSQNPRHKITKRGQNVTFRCDPISEHNRLYWYRQTLGQGPEFLTYFQNEAQLEKSRLLSDRFSAERPKGSFSTLEIQRTEQGDSAMYLCASSTLDYGYTFGSGTRLTVV.

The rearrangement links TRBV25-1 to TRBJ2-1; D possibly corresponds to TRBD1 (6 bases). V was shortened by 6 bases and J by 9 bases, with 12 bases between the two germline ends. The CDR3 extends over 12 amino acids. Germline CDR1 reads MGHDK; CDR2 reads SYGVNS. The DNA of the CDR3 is TGTGCCAGCAGAGGGACAAAGAGTGAGCAGTTCTTC. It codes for CASRGTKSEQFF.